This T cell receptor beta chain was sequenced during a study of T cell responses to AZD1222 COVID-19 vaccine. Study-wide background: Recipients boosted at about 4 weeks or about 12 weeks are pooled.

The repertoire was sequenced with immunoSEQ multiplex PCR; TCRdb's copy has only in-frame clones and lacks some. The table records 97,000 or so clones, around nine tenths of them present only once. General study findings and limits: Among vaccine-associated CD4 TCRs, coverage spanned spike, with dominance at 160-218 and 743-854.

Points on this clone: The target antigen is unknown.

The sequence was obtained from an adult in good health. This specimen was peripheral blood, taken on day 0 of AZD1222 vaccination.

This chain's CDR3 is CASSRIDRIMNTEAFF. CDR3 coding DNA: TGCGCCAGCAGTCGAATCGACAGAATTATGAACACTGAAGCTTTCTTT. This chain links TRBV4-1 with TRBJ1-1, with a tentative D call TRBD1 (5 bases). The CDR3 runs to 16 residues. Germline V gene sequence: CDR1 MGHRA, CDR2 YSYEKL. V gave up 6 bases and J gave up 0 bases, with 17 bases separating them.